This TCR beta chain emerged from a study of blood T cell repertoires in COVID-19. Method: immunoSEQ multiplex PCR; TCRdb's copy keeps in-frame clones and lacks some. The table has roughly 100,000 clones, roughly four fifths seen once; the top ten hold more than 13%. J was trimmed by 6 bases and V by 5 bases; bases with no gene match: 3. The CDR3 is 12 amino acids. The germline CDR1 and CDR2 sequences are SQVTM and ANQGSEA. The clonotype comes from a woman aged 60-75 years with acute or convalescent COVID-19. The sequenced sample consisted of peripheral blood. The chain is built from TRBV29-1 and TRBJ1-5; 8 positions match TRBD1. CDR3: CSVLDRGQPQHF. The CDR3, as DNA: TGCAGCGTTTTAGACAGGGGTCAGCCCCAGCATTTT.